This TCR beta chain derives from a study of monozygotic twins with inflammatory bowel disease. Points from the study as a whole: By inverse Simpson index, TCRbeta diversity was lower in IBD patients than in healthy co-twins. Repertoire similarity did not differ between concordant and discordant twins, perhaps due to limited power.

As to this clonotype: Its specificity is not known.

With about 17 and 10 cycles respectively, two nested PCRs were carried out on TCRalpha and TCRbeta cDNA. TCRdb reprocessed the 5' RACE reads; each CDR3 protein has one entry and no DNA is given. Seen in this sample are roughly 300,000 distinct CDR3 sequences; the ten most common clones hold roughly 5.2%. The germline V gene has CDR1 KGHDR and CDR2 SFDVKD. The CDR3 is made up of 14 amino acids. Sequencing was performed on blood. This sequence was found in a human donor with ulcerative colitis or Crohn's disease, or a healthy co-twin of an affected twin (not recorded which). The chain links TRBV24-1 to TRBJ2-7; TCRdb's D gene call, TRBD1, goes unchecked for lack of DNA. The CDR3 loop is CATSESGSHYEQYF.